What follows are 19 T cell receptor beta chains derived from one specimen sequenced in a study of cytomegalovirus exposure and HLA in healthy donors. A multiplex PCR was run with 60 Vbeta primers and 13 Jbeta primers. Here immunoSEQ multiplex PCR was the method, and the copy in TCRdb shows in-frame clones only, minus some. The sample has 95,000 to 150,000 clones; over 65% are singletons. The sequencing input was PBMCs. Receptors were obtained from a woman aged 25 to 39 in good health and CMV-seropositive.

CDR3 in DNA: TGTGCCAGCACCCAAGGACAGGGGAAGGGAGATACGCAGTATTTT. Its translation: CASTQGQGKGDTQYF. The V and J genes are TRBV6-5 and TRBJ2-3, with 9 bases aligning to TRBD1. The germline gives CDR1 MNHEY, CDR2 SVGAGI. J was trimmed by 5 bases and V by 7 bases; bases with no gene match: 10. This CDR3 has 15 residues.

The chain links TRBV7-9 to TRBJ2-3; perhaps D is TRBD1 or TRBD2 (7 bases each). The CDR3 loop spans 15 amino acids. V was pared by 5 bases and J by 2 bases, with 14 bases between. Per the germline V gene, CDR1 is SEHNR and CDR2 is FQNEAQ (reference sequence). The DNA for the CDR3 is TGTGCCAGCAGCATAGACAGGGACTACACAGATACGCAGTATTTT. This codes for CASSIDRDYTDTQYF. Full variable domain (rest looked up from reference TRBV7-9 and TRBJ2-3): DTGVSQNPRHKITKRGQNVTFRCDPISEHNRLYWYRQTLGQGPEFLTYFQNEAQLEKSRLLSDRFSAERPKGSFSTLEIQRTEQGDSAMYLCASSIDRDYTDTQYFGPGTRLTVL.

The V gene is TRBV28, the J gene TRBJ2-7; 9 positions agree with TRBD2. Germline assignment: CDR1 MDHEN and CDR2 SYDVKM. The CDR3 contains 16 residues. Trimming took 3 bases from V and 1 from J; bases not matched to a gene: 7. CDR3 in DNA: TGTGCCAGCAGTTTCCGCGGGGGGGCCCTTTCCTACGAGCAGTACTTC. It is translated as CASSFRGGALSYEQYF.

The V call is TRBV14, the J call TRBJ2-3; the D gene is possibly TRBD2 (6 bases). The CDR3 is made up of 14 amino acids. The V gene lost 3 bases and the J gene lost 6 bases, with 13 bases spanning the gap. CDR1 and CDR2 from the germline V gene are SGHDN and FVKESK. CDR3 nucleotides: TGTGCCAGCAGCCACCGTGAGCGGGTGGATACGCAGTATTTT. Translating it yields CASSHRERVDTQYF.

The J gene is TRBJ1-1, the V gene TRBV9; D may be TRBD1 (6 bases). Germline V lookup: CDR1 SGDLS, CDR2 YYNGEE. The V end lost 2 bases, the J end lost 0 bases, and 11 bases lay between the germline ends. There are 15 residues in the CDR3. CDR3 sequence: CASSVGGAVNTEAFF. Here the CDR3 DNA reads TGTGCCAGCAGCGTGGGGGGGGCGGTGAACACTGAAGCTTTCTTT.

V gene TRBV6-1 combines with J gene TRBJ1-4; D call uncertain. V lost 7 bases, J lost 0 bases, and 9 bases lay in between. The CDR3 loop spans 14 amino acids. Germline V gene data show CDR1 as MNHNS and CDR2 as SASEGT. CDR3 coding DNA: TGTGCCAGCACCGAGCTGGCAACTAATGAAAAACTGTTTTTT. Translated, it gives CASTELATNEKLFF.

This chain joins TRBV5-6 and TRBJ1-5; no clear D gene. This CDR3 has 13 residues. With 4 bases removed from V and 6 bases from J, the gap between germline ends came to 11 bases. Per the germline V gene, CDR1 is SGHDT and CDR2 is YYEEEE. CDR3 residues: CASSTRSGQPQHF. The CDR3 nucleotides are TGTGCCAGCAGCACACGATCGGGTCAGCCCCAGCATTTT. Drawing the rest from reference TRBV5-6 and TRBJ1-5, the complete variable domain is DAGVTQSPTHLIKTRGQQVTLRCSPKSGHDTVSWYQQALGQGPQFIFQYYEEEERQRGNFPDRFSGHQFPNYSSELNVNALLLGDSALYLCASSTRSGQPQHFGDGTRLSIL.

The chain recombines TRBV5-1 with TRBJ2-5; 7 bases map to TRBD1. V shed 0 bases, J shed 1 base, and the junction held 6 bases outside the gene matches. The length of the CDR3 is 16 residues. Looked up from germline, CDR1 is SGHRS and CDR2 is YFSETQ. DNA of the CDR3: TGCGCCAGCAGCTTGGGACAGGGAGAGATCCAAGAGACCCAGTACTTC. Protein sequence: CASSLGQGEIQETQYF.

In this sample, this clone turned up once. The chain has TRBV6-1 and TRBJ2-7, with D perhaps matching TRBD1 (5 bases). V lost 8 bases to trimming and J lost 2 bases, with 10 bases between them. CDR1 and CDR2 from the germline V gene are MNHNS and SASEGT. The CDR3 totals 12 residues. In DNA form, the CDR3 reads TGTGCCAGCTCAAGGGGTACCTACGAGCAGTACTTC. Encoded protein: CASSRGTYEQYF.

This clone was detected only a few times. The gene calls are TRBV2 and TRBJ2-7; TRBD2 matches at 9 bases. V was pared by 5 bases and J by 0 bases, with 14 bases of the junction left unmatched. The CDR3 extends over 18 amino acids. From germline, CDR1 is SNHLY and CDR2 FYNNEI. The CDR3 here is CASSRPPHLAGNSYEQYF. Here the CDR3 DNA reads TGTGCCAGCAGTCGACCACCCCATCTAGCGGGGAACTCCTACGAGCAGTACTTC.

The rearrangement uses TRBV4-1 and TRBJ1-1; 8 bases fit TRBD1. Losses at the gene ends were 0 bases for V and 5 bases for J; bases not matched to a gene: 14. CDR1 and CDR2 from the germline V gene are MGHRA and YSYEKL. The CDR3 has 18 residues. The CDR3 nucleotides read TGCGCCAGCAGCCAAGATTGGAGGGCAGGGGGCGCGAGTACTGAAGCTTTCTTT. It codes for CASSQDWRAGGASTEAFF.

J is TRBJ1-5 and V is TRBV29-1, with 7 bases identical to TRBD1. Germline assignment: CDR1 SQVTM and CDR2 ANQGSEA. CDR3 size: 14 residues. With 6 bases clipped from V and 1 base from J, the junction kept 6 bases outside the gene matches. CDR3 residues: CSVSLGQSNQPQHF. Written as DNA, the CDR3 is TGCAGCGTGTCCCTGGGACAGAGCAATCAGCCCCAGCATTTT.

The CDR3 here is CASRRKAGGPTRSSYEQYF. The CDR3 nucleotides read TGTGCCAGCAGAAGAAAAGCGGGGGGACCGACTAGAAGCTCCTACGAGCAGTACTTC. The chain links TRBV2 to TRBJ2-7; 9 bases line up with TRBD2. CDR1 is SNHLY and CDR2 is FYNNEI in the germline V gene. This CDR3 comprises 19 residues. V lost 6 bases, J lost 0 bases, and 18 bases stayed unmatched.

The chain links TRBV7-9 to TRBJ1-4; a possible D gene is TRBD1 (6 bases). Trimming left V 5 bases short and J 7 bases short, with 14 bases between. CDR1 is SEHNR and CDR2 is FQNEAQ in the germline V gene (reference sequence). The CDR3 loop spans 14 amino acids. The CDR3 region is CASSLRGGSEKLFF. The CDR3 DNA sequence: TGTGCCAGCAGCCTCCGGGGGGGCAGTGAAAAACTGTTTTTT.

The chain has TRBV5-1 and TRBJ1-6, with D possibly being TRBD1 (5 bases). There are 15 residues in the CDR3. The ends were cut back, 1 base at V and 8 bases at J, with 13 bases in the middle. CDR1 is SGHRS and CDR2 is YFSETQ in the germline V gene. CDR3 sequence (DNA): TGCGCCAGCAGCTTGCGGGCAGGGCGAGATTCACCCCTCCACTTT. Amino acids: CASSLRAGRDSPLHF.

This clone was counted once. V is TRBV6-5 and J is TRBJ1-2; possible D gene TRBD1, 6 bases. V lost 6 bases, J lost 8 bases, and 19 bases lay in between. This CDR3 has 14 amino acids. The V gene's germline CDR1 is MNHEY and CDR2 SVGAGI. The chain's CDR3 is CASSRGERGGGYTF. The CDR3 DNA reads TGTGCCAGCAGCCGAGGGGAGAGGGGGGGAGGCTACACCTTC.

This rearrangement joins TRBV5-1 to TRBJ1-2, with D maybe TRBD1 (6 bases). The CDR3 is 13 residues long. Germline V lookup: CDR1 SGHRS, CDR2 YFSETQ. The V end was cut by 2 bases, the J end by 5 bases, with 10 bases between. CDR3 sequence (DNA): TGCGCCAGCAGCTTACAGGGATCATATGGCTACACCTTC. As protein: CASSLQGSYGYTF.

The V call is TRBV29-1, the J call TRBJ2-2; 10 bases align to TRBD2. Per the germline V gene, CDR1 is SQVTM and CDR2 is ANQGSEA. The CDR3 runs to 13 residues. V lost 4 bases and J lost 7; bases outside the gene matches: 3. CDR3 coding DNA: TGCAGCGTTGTAGCGGGGGGTCACGGGGAGCTGTTTTTT. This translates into CSVVAGGHGELFF.

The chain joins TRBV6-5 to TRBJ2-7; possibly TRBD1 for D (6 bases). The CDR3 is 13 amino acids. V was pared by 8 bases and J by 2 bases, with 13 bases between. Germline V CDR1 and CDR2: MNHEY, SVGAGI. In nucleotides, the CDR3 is TGTGCCAGCGGGACAAGGGTAACCTACGAGCAGTACTTC. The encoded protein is CASGTRVTYEQYF.